This TCR beta chain was recovered during a study of T cell responses to AZD1222 COVID-19 vaccine. Trimming cost V 1 base and J 2 bases, with 12 bases left between them. The germline gives CDR1 SGHNT, CDR2 YYREEE (reference sequence). The CDR3 loop spans 15 amino acids. Assay: immunoSEQ multiplex PCR; the TCRdb copy retains only in-frame clones and omits some. Among approximately 88,000 clones, about nine tenths were seen once, and the ten largest hold 5.4%. The specimen comprised peripheral blood, sampled 28 days after the second AZD1222 dose. The chain carries TRBV5-4 and TRBJ1-2; D is ambiguous. This receptor was identified in an adult who received the AZD1222 COVID-19 vaccine. The CDR3 bases are TGTGCCAGCAGCTTGCAAGGCGGAGGGAACTATGGCTACACCTTC. Translated: CASSLQGGGNYGYTF.